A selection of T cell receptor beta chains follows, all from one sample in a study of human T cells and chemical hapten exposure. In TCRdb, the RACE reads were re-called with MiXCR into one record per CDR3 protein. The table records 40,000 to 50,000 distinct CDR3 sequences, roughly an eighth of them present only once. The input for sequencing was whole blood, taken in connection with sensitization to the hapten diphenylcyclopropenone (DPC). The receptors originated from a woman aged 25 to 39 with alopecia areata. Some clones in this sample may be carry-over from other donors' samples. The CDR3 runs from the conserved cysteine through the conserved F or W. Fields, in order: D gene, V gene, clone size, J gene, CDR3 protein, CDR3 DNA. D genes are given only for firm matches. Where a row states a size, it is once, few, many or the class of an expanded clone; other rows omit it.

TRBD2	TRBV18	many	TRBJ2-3	CASSPLEVSGRSTLTDTQYF	TGTGCCAGCTCACCACTAGAGGTTAGCGGGAGGTCTACGCTCACAGATACGCAGTATTTT
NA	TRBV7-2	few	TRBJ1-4	CASSVFRGRHGEKLFF	TGTGCCAGCAGTGTTTTTCGTGGGCGCCACGGGGAAAAACTGTTTTTT
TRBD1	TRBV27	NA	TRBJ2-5	CASSFRGTGTWYQETQYF	TGTGCCAGCAGTTTTCGCGGGACAGGGACCTGGTACCAAGAGACCCAGTACTTC
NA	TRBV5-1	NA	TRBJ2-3	CASSLSTRSTDTQYF	TGCGCCAGCAGCTTGTCGACGCGGAGCACAGATACGCAGTATTTT
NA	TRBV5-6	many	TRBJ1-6	CASSLGRTYNSPLHF	TGTGCCAGCAGCTTGGGCAGGACCTATAATTCACCCCTCCACTTT
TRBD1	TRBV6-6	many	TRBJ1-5	CASRSGTGRGQPQHF	TGTGCCAGCAGATCCGGGACAGGGAGGGGTCAGCCCCAGCATTTT
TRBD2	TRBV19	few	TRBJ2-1	CASSWTSGDNEQFF	TGTGCCAGTAGTTGGACTAGCGGTGATAATGAGCAGTTCTTC
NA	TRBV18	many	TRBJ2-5	CASSRDLASETQYF	TGTGCCAGCTCTCGGGATCTAGCCTCAGAGACCCAGTACTTC
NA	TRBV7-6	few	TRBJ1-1	CASSLGSYTEAFF	TGTGCCAGCAGCTTAGGGTCTTACACTGAAGCTTTCTTT
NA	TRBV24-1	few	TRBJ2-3	CATSESTDTQYF	TGTGCCACCAGTGAATCCACAGATACGCAGTATTTT
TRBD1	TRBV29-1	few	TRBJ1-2	CSVGPLRTGYNKPNGYTF	TGCAGCGTCGGTCCACTACGGACAGGGTATAATAAGCCTAATGGCTACACCTTC
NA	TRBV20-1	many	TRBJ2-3	CSARYSSTDTQYF	TGCAGTGCTAGGTATTCTAGCACAGATACGCAGTATTTT
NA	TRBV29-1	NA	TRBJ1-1	CSVTAHTEAFF	TGCAGCGTGACCGCACACACTGAAGCTTTCTTT
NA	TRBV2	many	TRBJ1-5	CASSVGGGGQPQHF	TGTGCCAGCAGTGTGGGAGGGGGAGGTCAGCCCCAGCATTTT
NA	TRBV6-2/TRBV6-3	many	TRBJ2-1	CASSYPAASPYPHYNEQFF	TGTGCCAGCAGTTACCCCGCCGCTAGCCCCTACCCCCACTACAATGAGCAGTTCTTC